The source of this T cell receptor (beta chain) is a study of cytomegalovirus exposure and HLA in healthy donors. The primer mix had 60 Vbeta and 13 Jbeta primers. Generated by immunoSEQ multiplex PCR, the TCRdb table keeps only in-frame clones and is missing some. The data contain around 190,000 clones, about four fifths of them singletons. The V gene end was trimmed by 6 bases and the J gene end by 3 bases; junction bases not matched to a gene: 9. Germline lookup yields CDR1 MDHEN and CDR2 SYDVKM. The CDR3 sequence is 15 residues long. This clonotype was sampled from a woman in her 30s in good health and CMV-seropositive. The chain recombines TRBV28 with TRBJ2-7; 9 bases are a match to TRBD1. The material sequenced was PBMCs. The CDR3 DNA reads TGTGCCAGCAGACGGACAGGGGTAGTAGGCTACGAGCAGTACTTC. This gives the protein CASRRTGVVGYEQYF.